This T cell receptor (beta chain) was sequenced during a study of blood T cell repertoires in COVID-19. CDR1 SGDLS and CDR2 YYNGEE come from the germline V gene. V shed 7 bases and J shed 4 bases, with 23 bases lying between them. CDR3 length: 16 amino acids. The repertoire was sequenced with immunoSEQ multiplex PCR; TCRdb's copy has only in-frame clones and lacks some. The sample lists 85,000 to 100,000 clones, 87% seen once, with about 17% in the top ten. The sequenced material came from peripheral blood. The sequence derives from a woman aged 55-75 years with COVID-19, enrolled during active disease. The gene calls are TRBV9 and TRBJ2-5, with D possibly TRBD2 on 6 matching bases. DNA of the CDR3: TGTGCCAGCGGCCACCCGGGTCGCCTCGGGGGAGAGACCCAGTACTTC. Its protein product is CASGHPGRLGGETQYF.